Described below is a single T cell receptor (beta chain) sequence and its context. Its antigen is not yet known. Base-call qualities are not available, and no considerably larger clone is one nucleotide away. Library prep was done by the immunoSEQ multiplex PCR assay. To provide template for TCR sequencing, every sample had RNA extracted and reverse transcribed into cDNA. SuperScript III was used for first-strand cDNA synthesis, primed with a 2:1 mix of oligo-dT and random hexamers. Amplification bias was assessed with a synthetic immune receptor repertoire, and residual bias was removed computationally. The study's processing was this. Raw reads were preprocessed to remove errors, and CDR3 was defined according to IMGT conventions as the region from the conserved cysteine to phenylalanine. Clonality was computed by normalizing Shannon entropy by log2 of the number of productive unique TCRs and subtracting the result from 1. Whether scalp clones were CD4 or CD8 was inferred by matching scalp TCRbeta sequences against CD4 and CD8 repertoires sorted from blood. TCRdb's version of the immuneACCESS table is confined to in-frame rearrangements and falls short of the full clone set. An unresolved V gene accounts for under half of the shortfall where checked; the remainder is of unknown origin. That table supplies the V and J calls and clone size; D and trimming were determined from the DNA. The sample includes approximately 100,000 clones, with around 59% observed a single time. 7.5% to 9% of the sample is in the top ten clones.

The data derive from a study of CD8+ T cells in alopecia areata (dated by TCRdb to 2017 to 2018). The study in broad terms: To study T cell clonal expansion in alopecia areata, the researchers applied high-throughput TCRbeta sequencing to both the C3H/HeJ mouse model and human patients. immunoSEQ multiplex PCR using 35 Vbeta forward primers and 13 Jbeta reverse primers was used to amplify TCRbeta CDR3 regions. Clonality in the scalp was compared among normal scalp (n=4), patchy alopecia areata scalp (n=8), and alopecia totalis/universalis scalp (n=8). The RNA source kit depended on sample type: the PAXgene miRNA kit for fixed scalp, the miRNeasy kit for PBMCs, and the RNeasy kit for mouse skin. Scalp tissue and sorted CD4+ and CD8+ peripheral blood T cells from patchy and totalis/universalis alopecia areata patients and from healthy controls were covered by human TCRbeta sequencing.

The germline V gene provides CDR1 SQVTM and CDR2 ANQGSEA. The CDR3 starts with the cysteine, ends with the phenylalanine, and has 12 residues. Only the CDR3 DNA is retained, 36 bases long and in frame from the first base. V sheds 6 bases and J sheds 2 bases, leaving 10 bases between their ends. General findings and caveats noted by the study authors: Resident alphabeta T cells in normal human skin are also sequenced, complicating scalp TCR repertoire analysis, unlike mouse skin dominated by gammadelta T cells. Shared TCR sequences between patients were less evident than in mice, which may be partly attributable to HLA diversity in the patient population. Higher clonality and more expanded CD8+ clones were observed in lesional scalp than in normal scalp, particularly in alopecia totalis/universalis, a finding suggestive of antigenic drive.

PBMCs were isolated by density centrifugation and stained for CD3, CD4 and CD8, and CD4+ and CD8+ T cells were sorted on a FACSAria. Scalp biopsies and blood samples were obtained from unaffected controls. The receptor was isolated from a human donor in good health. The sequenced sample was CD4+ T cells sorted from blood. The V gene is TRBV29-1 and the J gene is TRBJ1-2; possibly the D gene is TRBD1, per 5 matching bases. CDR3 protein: CSVGGYNYGYTF. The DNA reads TGCAGCGTGGGGGGGTACAACTATGGCTACACCTTC.